The clone carrying this T cell receptor (beta chain) was found once. Its matching antigen is unknown. The table came from immunoSEQ multiplex PCR; TCRdb's copy has only in-frame clones and leaves some out. The sample yields 2,100,000 or so clones, 90% to 96% seen once. The data originate from a study of shared clonotypes between healthy human individuals. Study summary: CD8 memory received one plate per donor, CD8 naive two, CD4 memory three and CD4 naive three. Broader study findings: An effect of sequencing depth on clonotype sharing among donors was expected.

This sequence originates from a young man in good health. Sequencing was done on a sample of naive CD4+ T cells sorted from blood. Regarding subset: CD45RA+ positively selected.

CDR3: CASSLGVGLPSSYNEQFF. In DNA, the CDR3 is TGTGCCAGCAGCTTAGGGGTCGGACTACCGAGCTCCTACAATGAGCAGTTCTTC. The chain combines TRBV11-2 with TRBJ2-1, with D possibly matching TRBD2 (6 bases). Germline V gene lookup returns CDR1 SGHAT and CDR2 FQNNGV. This CDR3 spans 18 amino acids. V was shortened by 1 base and J by 0 bases, with 16 bases between the two germline ends.